The rows below give T cell receptor beta chains drawn from one sample of a study of cytomegalovirus exposure and HLA in healthy donors. The method was immunoSEQ multiplex PCR; TCRdb's version includes in-frame clones alone and lacks a portion of them. The sample has roughly 72,000 clones, almost 80% seen once. Sequencing input: PBMCs. These receptors were obtained from a woman in her forties in good health and CMV-seropositive. Each CDR3 is given with its conserved first and last residue. D genes are given only for firm matches. Where a row states a size, it is once, few, many or the class of an expanded clone; other rows omit it.

TRBV2,NA,NA,CASSEGQYETQYF
TRBV4-1,NA,NA,CASSQDGAFYGYTF
TRBV2,few,NA,CASTRGASSGNTIYF
TRBV7-2,few,NA,CASSLKGDQPQHF
TRBV30,NA,NA,CAWIYAGNTEAFF
TRBV6-1,once,TRBD1,CASSERGQGSYEQYF
TRBV29-1,once,NA,CSVMTENYGYTF
TRBV5-1,NA,TRBD2,CASSPGLAGTDTQYF
TRBV7-6,few,TRBD1,CASSSTGYGYTF
TRBV9,NA,NA,CASSVTGADTQYF
TRBV4-2,once,NA,CASSQEGDSSYNEQFF
TRBV25-1,few,TRBD1,CASSGRQGKRTGELFF
TRBV6-5,NA,TRBD2,CASSYSVAGTYEQYF
TRBV5-1,NA,TRBD1,CASSGNQGQGTYEQYF
TRBV30,few,TRBD2,CAWSPGLAGTYEQYF
TRBV25-1,NA,NA,CASSEWRAGSNEKLFF
TRBV7-9,NA,TRBD1,CASSLGAGTGNNEQFF
TRBV6-5,NA,NA,CASGPPGRYEQFF
TRBV29-1,NA,NA,CSASGVTEAFF
TRBV25-1,NA,TRBD2,CASTGLGTSGRVNEQFF
TRBV2,NA,TRBD1,CASSARDRGLEGPETQYF
TRBV5-1,few,TRBD1,CASSSTTGVGEQFF
TRBV11-2,NA,TRBD1,CASSPYLGGQAKNIQYF
TRBV28,NA,NA,CASTQGWSSAYNEQFF
TRBV27,NA,NA,CASRWSATNEKLFF
TRBV5-4,few,TRBD2,CASSVNGGGTGELFF
TRBV5-1,once,NA,CASSQMGGDEGEAFF
TRBV5-1,NA,TRBD2,CASSLTSGISLSYNEQFF
TRBV6-1,NA,TRBD1,CASSEAGTGTEKLFF
TRBV4-1,NA,NA,CASSQDPAGAGSYNEQFF
TRBV13,NA,NA,CASSFSDLTYEQYF
TRBV30,NA,NA,CAWSVLAGFDGYTF
TRBV5-4,NA,TRBD2,CASSFRTSGDQYF
TRBV5-1,NA,NA,CASSSGGRPAPFNTEAFF
TRBV28,NA,NA,CASSPPGLGAGDQYF
TRBV2,once,TRBD1,CASRKGQAAHEQYF
TRBV2,NA,TRBD2,CASSSLASGKPYNEQFF
TRBV15,NA,NA,CATSRDSRDTDTQYF
TRBV4-1,NA,NA,CASSQDLQRSQQGNQPQHF
TRBV2,NA,TRBD1,CASTWTGGLYETQYF
TRBV6-1,NA,NA,CASSEDTGNRGLYNEQFF
TRBV6-6,NA,TRBD1,CASIPRDRGMTEAFF
TRBV5-1,NA,TRBD1,CASSGIPGTARFSGYTF
TRBV6-6,NA,NA,CASRGALGGGGAEQYF
TRBV5-1,few,TRBD2,CASSDEGLAGGYEQYF
TRBV30,few,TRBD1,CAWSGTGNQPQHF
TRBV7-9,NA,NA,CASSLGTGTTDTQYF
TRBV4-1,NA,NA,CASSPRLEGTQYF
TRBV7-9,NA,TRBD1,CASSLQGEPQHF
TRBV5-1,NA,NA,CASSLGHRDSKTGELFF
TRBV4-2,NA,TRBD1,CASSQSSPLDRGYYGYTF